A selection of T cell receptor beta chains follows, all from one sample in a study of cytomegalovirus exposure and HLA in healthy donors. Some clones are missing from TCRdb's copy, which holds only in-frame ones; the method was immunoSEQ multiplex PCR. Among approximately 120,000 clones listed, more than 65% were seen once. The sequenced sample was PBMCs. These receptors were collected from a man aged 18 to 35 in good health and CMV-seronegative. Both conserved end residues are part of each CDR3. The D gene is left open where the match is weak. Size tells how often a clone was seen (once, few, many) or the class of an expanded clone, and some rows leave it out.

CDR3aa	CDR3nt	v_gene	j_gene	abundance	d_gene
CASSEAPRATNSPLHF	TGTGCCAGCAGTGAAGCGCCCAGGGCAACCAATTCACCCCTCCACTTT	TRBV6-1	TRBJ1-6	NA	NA
CASSLEGTGIYGYTF	TGTGCCAGCAGCTTAGAAGGGACAGGGATCTATGGCTACACCTTC	TRBV7-8	TRBJ1-2	NA	TRBD1
CASSQVRTGWNTEAFF	TGTGCCAGCAGCCAAGTGAGGACGGGGTGGAACACTGAAGCTTTCTTT	TRBV14	TRBJ1-1	NA	NA
CASSLDSGGSNQPQHF	TGCGCCAGCAGCTTGGACTCCGGCGGTAGCAATCAGCCCCAGCATTTT	TRBV5-1	TRBJ1-5	NA	NA
CASSLGGTSGRAYEQYF	TGTGCCAGCAGCTTAGGAGGCACTAGCGGGCGCGCCTACGAGCAGTACTTC	TRBV7-6	TRBJ2-7	NA	TRBD2
CASSITGAYGYTF	TGTGCCAGTAGTATAACAGGAGCCTATGGCTACACCTTC	TRBV19	TRBJ1-2	NA	NA
CASSLAGERGGYTF	TGTGCCAGCAGCCTAGCTGGCGAAAGGGGGGGCTACACCTTC	TRBV7-3	TRBJ1-2	NA	NA
CASSLRDYPTYEQYF	TGTGCCAGCAGCCTCCGGGATTACCCGACCTACGAGCAGTACTTC	TRBV6-1	TRBJ2-7	NA	NA
CASSQGLDSYNEQYF	TGTGCCAGCAGCCAAGGACTAGACTCATATAACGAGCAGTACTTC	TRBV14	TRBJ2-7	NA	NA
CASSGQGVEGQYF	TGTGCCAGCAGCGGACAGGGCGTGGAAGGGCAGTACTTC	TRBV7-8	TRBJ2-7	NA	TRBD1
CASSHPGIAMADTF	TGCGCCAGCAGCCATCCGGGGATTGCTATGGCTGACACCTTC	TRBV4-1	TRBJ1-2	NA	NA
CAPGGGTGDNSPLHF	TGTGCACCTGGGGGAGGGACCGGGGATAATTCACCCCTCCACTTT	TRBV19	TRBJ1-6	NA	NA
CATSTFNYGYTF	TGTGCCACCAGCACCTTTAACTATGGCTACACCTTC	TRBV15	TRBJ1-2	NA	NA
CASNGQIEAFF	TGTGCCAGCAACGGACAGATAGAAGCTTTCTTT	TRBV28	TRBJ1-1	NA	NA
CASMGEGQVAYEQYF	TGTGCCAGCATGGGAGAGGGACAGGTTGCCTACGAGCAGTACTTC	TRBV6-1	TRBJ2-7	NA	TRBD1
CASSQEPNRGINSPLHF	TGCGCCAGCAGCCAAGAGCCGAACAGGGGGATTAATTCACCCCTCCACTTT	TRBV4-1	TRBJ1-6	NA	TRBD1
CASSFGLAGEQYF	TGTGCCAGCAGCTTCGGACTAGCGGGCGAGCAGTACTTC	TRBV11-2	TRBJ2-7	NA	TRBD2
CASSPNEDTLEQYF	TGTGCCAGCAGCCCGAACGAGGACACCTTAGAGCAGTACTTC	TRBV7-7	TRBJ2-7	once	NA